A single sample gave rise to the 31 T cell receptor beta chains below, sequenced in a study of cytomegalovirus exposure and HLA in healthy donors. With 60 Vbeta and 13 Jbeta primers, the PCR was carried out. The repertoire was sequenced with immunoSEQ multiplex PCR; TCRdb's copy has only in-frame clones and lacks some. The table lists about 170,000 clones, around 85% of them singletons. Sequenced material: PBMCs. These receptors all come from a boy aged 2 to 10 in good health and CMV-seronegative.

This sequence joins TRBV7-9 and TRBJ2-7; a weak D match, TRBD1 (5 bases). Germline values: CDR1 SEHNR, CDR2 FQNEAQ (reference sequence). This CDR3 has 12 amino acids. The DNA for the CDR3 is TGTTCCAGCAGCAGGGACTCCTACGAGCAGTACGTC. Translated: CSSSRDSYEQYV.

This clone was observed a single time. The gene calls are TRBV28 and TRBJ1-1, with 7 bases identical to TRBD1. This CDR3 comprises 16 residues. J lost 3 bases, V lost 6 bases, and 13 bases had no gene match. Germline lookup yields CDR1 MDHEN and CDR2 SYDVKM. The CDR3 DNA reads TGTGCCAGCAGGACCCTTACAGGGGACGGGGACACTGAAGCTTTCTTT. Residues: CASRTLTGDGDTEAFF.

This chain uses TRBV19 with TRBJ2-3, with 11 bases matching TRBD1. V dropped 5 bases and J dropped 6; count of bases not matched to a gene: 13. Germline CDR1 is LNHDA and CDR2 is SQIVND (reference sequence). The CDR3 is 17 residues long. DNA of the CDR3: TGTGCCAGTAGTGCGGCTCCGGGACAGGGGGGTGAGGATACGCAGTATTTT. Protein product: CASSAAPGQGGEDTQYF.

The CDR3 loop reads CASTATGGAGELFF. CDR3 coding DNA: TGTGCCAGTACCGCTACGGGGGGAGCCGGGGAGCTGTTTTTT. The chain is built from TRBV19 and TRBJ2-2; TRBD2 agrees at 7 bases. The CDR3 extends over 14 amino acids. V was clipped by 7 bases and J by 6 bases; unmatched bases: 8. The germline CDR1 and CDR2 sequences are LNHDA and SQIVND (reference sequence).

The J gene is TRBJ2-7, the V gene TRBV28, with 12 bases matching TRBD1. CDR1 and CDR2 (germline): MDHEN, SYDVKM. The CDR3 loop spans 17 amino acids. V trimming: 1 base; J trimming: 2 bases; junction bases outside the gene matches: 6. CDR3 amino acids: CASSLLLGTGGTYEQYF. The CDR3 DNA follows: TGTGCCAGCAGTTTATTGTTGGGGACAGGGGGCACCTACGAGCAGTACTTC.

The CDR3 sequence is CASSRHRGGSYNEQFF. The CDR3 nucleotides read TGTGCCAGCAGCCGTCACAGGGGAGGCTCCTACAATGAGCAGTTCTTC. This chain connects TRBV14 to TRBJ2-1; the D gene is possibly TRBD1 (7 bases). The CDR3 contains 16 residues. V was trimmed by 4 bases and J by 0 bases, leaving 13 bases between them. Germline-derived CDR1 and CDR2 are SGHDN and FVKESK.

The rearrangement links TRBV7-9 to TRBJ1-2, with TRBD1 matching over 8 bases. Germline CDR1 and CDR2: SEHNR and FQNEAQ (reference sequence). The CDR3 is 15 amino acids. Unmatched junction bases numbered 10, after V lost 3 bases and J lost 7 bases. CDR3 sequence (DNA): TGTGCCAGCAGCTTCGTGACAGGGGATCGTGGTGGCTACACCTTC. Its translation: CASSFVTGDRGGYTF.

CDR3 sequence (DNA): TGTGCCAGCTCACCCAGGACAGACCAACGCTTCTCTGGAAACACCATATATTTT. Translating it yields CASSPRTDQRFSGNTIYF. The rearrangement links TRBV18 to TRBJ1-3, with D possibly being TRBD1 (6 bases). The V and J ends lost 3 bases and 0 bases respectively, with 18 bases between them. The CDR3 is 18 amino acids. The germline V gene has CDR1 KGHSH and CDR2 LQKENI.

On this clone: At one of its ends the junction is not consistent with the germline gene, which may arise from a read error. This chain joins TRBV13 and TRBJ2-7, with 10 bases lining up with TRBD1. The CDR3 spans 15 residues. Germline lookup yields CDR1 PRHDT and CDR2 FYEKMQ (reference sequence). CDR3 in amino acids: CASSRDRGRSYEQYF. The DNA of the CDR3 is TGTGCCAGCAGCCGCGACAGGGGGCGTTCCTACGAGCAGTACTTT.

The CDR3, as DNA: TGTGCCAGCAGTTTAGATAAGGCAGGGGCCAATGGCTACACCTTC. Translation gives CASSLDKAGANGYTF. V is TRBV27 and J is TRBJ1-2; maybe TRBD1 (6 bases). CDR3 length equals 15 residues. With 2 bases removed from V and 6 bases from J, the gap between germline ends came to 16 bases. Germline V gene sequence: CDR1 MNHEY, CDR2 SMNVEV (reference sequence).

The chain links TRBV30 to TRBJ2-7; 10 nucleotides line up with TRBD2. The CDR3 consists of 16 residues. V trimming: 1 base; J trimming: 7 bases; junction bases outside the gene matches: 13. Germline V gene sequence: CDR1 GTSNPN, CDR2 SVGIG (reference sequence). The CDR3 here is CAWSEPRLAGVGEQYF. CDR3 nucleotide sequence: TGTGCCTGGAGTGAGCCCCGGCTAGCGGGAGTTGGGGAGCAGTACTTC.

The chain employs TRBV18 and TRBJ1-1; 7 bases match TRBD1. Trimming at V came to 0 bases and at J to 4 bases, leaving 8 bases not matched to a gene. The germline V gene encodes CDR1 KGHSH and CDR2 LQKENI. The CDR3 totals 16 residues. Here the CDR3 reads CASSPPGTARGTEAFF. The CDR3 coding sequence is TGTGCCAGCTCACCACCGGGGACAGCCCGGGGCACTGAAGCTTTCTTT.

The chain is built from TRBV5-4 and TRBJ2-5; 16 bases map to TRBD2. The J segment lost 4 bases and the V segment lost 4 bases, leaving 4 bases of the junction unmatched. Per the germline V gene, CDR1 is SGHNT and CDR2 is YYREEE (reference sequence). This CDR3 has 16 residues. This CDR3 is CASSMGLAGGRETQYF. The CDR3 DNA sequence: TGTGCCAGCAGCATGGGACTAGCGGGGGGGCGAGAGACCCAGTACTTC.

V usage is TRBV28 and J usage is TRBJ2-7, with D perhaps TRBD2 (5 bases). CDR1 MDHEN and CDR2 SYDVKM come from the germline V gene. The CDR3 spans 14 residues. Trimming took off 4 bases at V and 4 bases at J, with 14 bases between the two ends. In DNA, the CDR3 is TGTGCCAGCAGTTCACGGGATATACGATACGAGCAGTACTTC. This translates into CASSSRDIRYEQYF.

The chain joins TRBV11-3 to TRBJ1-2, with TRBD1 as a possible D gene (5 bases). The CDR3 has 14 residues. Trimming pared 5 bases from V and 4 bases from J, leaving 14 bases between. The germline CDR1 and CDR2 sequences are SGHNT and YENEEA. The CDR3 spells CASSPGGWGYGYTF. As DNA, the CDR3 is TGTGCCAGCAGCCCCGGGGGATGGGGCTATGGCTACACCTTC. The full variable domain, its missing parts supplied by reference TRBV11-3 and TRBJ1-2, is EAGVVQSPRYKIIEKKQPVAFWCNPISGHNTLYWYLQNLGQGPELLIRYENEEAVDDSQLPKDRFSAERLKGVDSTLKIQPAELGDSAVYLCASSPGGWGYGYTFGSGTRLTVV.

As regards this clone: One end of the junction varies from germline; a read error may be responsible. The chain couples TRBV7-7 to TRBJ2-7; 8 bases match TRBD1. The CDR3 length is 13 residues. Germline CDR1 reads SSHAT; CDR2 reads FNYEAQ (reference sequence). The DNA of the CDR3 is TGTGCTAGCAGCTTCGACAGGGGCTACGAGCAGTACTTC. Its translation is CASSFDRGYEQYF.

Of note for this clone: The junction departs from germline at one end; a sequencing error may be responsible. The rearrangement links TRBV5-5 to TRBJ2-3; 7 bases map to TRBD1. Germline V lookup: CDR1 SGHKS, CDR2 YYEKEE (reference sequence). The CDR3 spans 14 residues. CDR3 sequence reads: CASTLVGGPDTQYF. CDR3 nucleotides: TGTGCCAGCACCTTGGTAGGGGGCCCAGATACGCAGTATTTT.

This clone was picked up one time. The V gene is TRBV19, the J gene TRBJ1-6, with TRBD1 matching 8 bases. Germline lookup yields CDR1 LNHDA and CDR2 SQIVND (reference sequence). The CDR3 consists of 16 residues. V lost 0 bases to trimming and J lost 8 bases; unmatched junction nucleotides: 6. CDR3 DNA: TGTGCCAGTAGTATAGAGTTGGGACAGGAGTATTCACCCCTCCACTTT. This gives the protein CASSIELGQEYSPLHF.

The chain links TRBV2 to TRBJ1-3; D gene uncertain. This CDR3 has 15 amino acids. Trimming took off 2 bases at V and 0 bases at J, with 8 bases between the two ends. Germline V gene data show CDR1 as SNHLY and CDR2 as FYNNEI. The CDR3 loop reads CASSENRVSGNTIYF. The DNA for the CDR3 is TGTGCCAGCAGTGAAAACCGAGTCTCTGGAAACACCATATATTTT.

In nucleotides, the CDR3 is TGCGCCAGCAGCTTGGGGCAGGGGAGAAGGGCTGAAGCTTTCTTT. Translated: CASSLGQGRRAEAFF. V usage is TRBV5-1 and J usage is TRBJ1-1; the D gene is possibly TRBD1 (6 bases). Deletions cut 0 bases from V and 6 bases from J, with 15 bases between. Germline CDR1 SGHRS, CDR2 YFSETQ. CDR3 length: 15 amino acids.

Concerning this clone itself: Other DNA sequences in this sample translate to the same CDR3. The rearrangement joins TRBV11-1 to TRBJ2-5, with 10 bases that match TRBD1. J was trimmed by 5 bases and V by 5 bases; bases with no gene match: 5. In germline, CDR1 is SGHAT, CDR2 FQDESV (reference sequence). The CDR3 length is 14 residues. The CDR3 DNA reads TGTGCCAGCAGCACCGACAGGGGGCCTGAGACCCAGTACTTC. Its protein is CASSTDRGPETQYF.

The J gene is TRBJ1-1, the V gene TRBV6-6, with TRBD1 matching over 9 bases. Losses at the gene ends were 5 bases for V and 6 bases for J; bases not matched to a gene: 7. Looked up from germline, CDR1 is MNHNY and CDR2 is SVGAGI (reference sequence). This CDR3 comprises 14 residues. CDR3 DNA sequence: TGTGCCAGCAGTGATCCACAGGGGGCCGCTGAAGCTTTCTTT. The encoded protein is CASSDPQGAAEAFF.

This clone appeared a single time. This sequence joins TRBV7-9 and TRBJ2-1, with 7 bases matching TRBD2. CDR1 is SEHNR and CDR2 is FQNEAQ in the germline V gene (reference sequence). This CDR3 contains 16 residues. V was pared by 6 bases and J by 3 bases, with 11 bases of the junction left unmatched. The CDR3 DNA follows: TGTGCCAGCAGGGCCCTAGCGGACCCACTCTACAATGAGCAGTTCTTC. Its translation: CASRALADPLYNEQFF.

This clone was observed a handful of times. V usage is TRBV19 and J usage is TRBJ1-2; D is unresolved. V was clipped by 8 bases and J by 4 bases, with 20 bases between them. The CDR3 spans 15 residues. Germline V gene lookup returns CDR1 LNHDA and CDR2 SQIVND (reference sequence). The chain's CDR3 is CASFSGRSNGYGYTF. In nucleotides, the CDR3 is TGTGCCAGTTTTTCGGGGAGGTCGAACGGCTATGGCTACACCTTC.

V is TRBV27 and J is TRBJ2-3; D is perhaps TRBD1 (6 bases). V shed 3 bases and J shed 6 bases, with 13 bases lying between them. Looked up from germline, CDR1 is MNHEY and CDR2 is SMNVEV (reference sequence). CDR3 length equals 14 residues. The CDR3 DNA reads as TGTGCCAGCAGTTTCTCCGGGACACTCGATACGCAGTATTTT. Translating it yields CASSFSGTLDTQYF.

This rearrangement joins TRBV2 to TRBJ2-7, with D perhaps matching TRBD2 (7 bases). The germline CDR1 and CDR2 sequences are SNHLY and FYNNEI. The CDR3 is made up of 15 amino acids. The V end was cut by 4 bases, the J end by 9 bases, with 22 bases between. The CDR3 is CASSGGLADVRGQYF. The CDR3 DNA reads TGTGCCAGCAGTGGGGGGCTAGCGGATGTACGGGGGCAGTACTTC.

This chain uses TRBV15 with TRBJ2-2; 7 bases line up with TRBD1. Germline V gene data show CDR1 as LNHNV and CDR2 as YYDKDF (reference sequence). The CDR3 extends over 14 amino acids. V lost 3 bases, J lost 4 bases, and 2 bases stayed unmatched. The CDR3 loop reads CATSRGTATGELFF. Written as DNA, the CDR3 is TGTGCCACCAGCAGGGGGACAGCCACCGGGGAGCTGTTTTTT.

The chain uses TRBV5-6 and TRBJ2-3; 8 nucleotides match TRBD1. The germline gives CDR1 SGHDT, CDR2 YYEEEE. The CDR3 contains 17 residues. With 0 bases clipped from V and 2 bases from J, the junction kept 8 bases outside the gene matches. The CDR3 DNA sequence: TGTGCCAGCAGCTTGGCCGGAGGCAGGGGGCTCACAGATACGCAGTATTTT. Translated: CASSLAGGRGLTDTQYF.

The V gene is TRBV2, the J gene TRBJ2-5; weak D call: TRBD1 (5 bases). The germline V gene has CDR1 SNHLY and CDR2 FYNNEI. This CDR3 has 14 residues. V lost 4 bases to trimming and J lost 0 bases, with 9 bases between them. The CDR3, as DNA: TGTGCCAGCAGTGGGGGCAGCTACCAAGAGACCCAGTACTTC. This sequence encodes CASSGGSYQETQYF.

This sequence joins TRBV19 and TRBJ2-3; a possible D gene is TRBD2 (6 bases). The CDR3 extends over 11 amino acids. CDR1 LNHDA and CDR2 SQIVND come from the germline V gene (reference sequence). Trimming shortened V by 6 bases and J by 7 bases, and 8 bases separated the two germline ends. The CDR3 DNA is TGTGCCAGTAGCGGGAGCTATACGCAGTATTTT. This gives the protein CASSGSYTQYF.

This clone was detected once. This sequence joins TRBV6-5 and TRBJ1-1; no definite D call. Germline values: CDR1 MNHEY, CDR2 SVGAGI. Trimming took off 2 bases at V and 3 bases at J, with 7 bases between the two ends. The CDR3 has 13 amino acids. As DNA, the CDR3 is TGTGCCAGCAGTTACCGAGTGGACACTGAAGCTTTCTTT. Protein product: CASSYRVDTEAFF.